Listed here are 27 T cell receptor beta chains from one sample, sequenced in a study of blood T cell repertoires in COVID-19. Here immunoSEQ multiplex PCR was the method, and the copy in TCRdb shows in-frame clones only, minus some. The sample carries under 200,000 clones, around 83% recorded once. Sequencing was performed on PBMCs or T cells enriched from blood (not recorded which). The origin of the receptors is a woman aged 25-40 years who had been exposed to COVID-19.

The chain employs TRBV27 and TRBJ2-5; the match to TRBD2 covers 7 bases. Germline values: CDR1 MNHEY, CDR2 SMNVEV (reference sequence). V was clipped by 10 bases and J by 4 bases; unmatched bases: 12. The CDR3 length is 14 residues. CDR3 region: CAIGMAGEGETQYF. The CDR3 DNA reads TGTGCCATTGGGATGGCGGGGGAAGGAGAGACCCAGTACTTC.

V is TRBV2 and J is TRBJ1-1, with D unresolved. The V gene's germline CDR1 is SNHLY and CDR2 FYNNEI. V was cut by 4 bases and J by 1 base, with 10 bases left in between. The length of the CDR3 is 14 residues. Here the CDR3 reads CASSGQQSNTEAFF. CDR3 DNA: TGTGCCAGCAGTGGACAACAATCGAACACTGAAGCTTTCTTT.

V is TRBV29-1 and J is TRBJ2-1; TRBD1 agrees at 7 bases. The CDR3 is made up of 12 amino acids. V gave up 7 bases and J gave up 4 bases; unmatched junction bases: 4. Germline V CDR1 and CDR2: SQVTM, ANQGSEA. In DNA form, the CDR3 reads TGCAGCGCCGGGACAGTTTACAATGAGCAGTTCTTC. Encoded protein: CSAGTVYNEQFF.

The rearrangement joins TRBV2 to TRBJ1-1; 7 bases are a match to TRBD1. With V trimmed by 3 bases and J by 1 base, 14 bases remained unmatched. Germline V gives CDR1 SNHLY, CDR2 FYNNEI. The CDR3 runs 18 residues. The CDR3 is CASSDWVDAGQSNTEAFF. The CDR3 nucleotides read TGTGCCAGCAGTGATTGGGTGGATGCGGGACAGTCGAACACTGAAGCTTTCTTT.

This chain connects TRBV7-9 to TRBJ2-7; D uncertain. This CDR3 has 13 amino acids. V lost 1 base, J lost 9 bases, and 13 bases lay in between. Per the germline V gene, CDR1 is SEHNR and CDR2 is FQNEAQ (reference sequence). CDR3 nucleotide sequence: TGTGCCAGCAGCTTAGACGCAGGTACTGTGCAGTACTTC. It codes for CASSLDAGTVQYF. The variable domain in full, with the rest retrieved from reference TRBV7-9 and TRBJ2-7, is DTGVSQNPRHKITKRGQNVTFRCDPISEHNRLYWYRQTLGQGPEFLTYFQNEAQLEKSRLLSDRFSAERPKGSFSTLEIQRTEQGDSAMYLCASSLDAGTVQYFGPGTRLTVT.

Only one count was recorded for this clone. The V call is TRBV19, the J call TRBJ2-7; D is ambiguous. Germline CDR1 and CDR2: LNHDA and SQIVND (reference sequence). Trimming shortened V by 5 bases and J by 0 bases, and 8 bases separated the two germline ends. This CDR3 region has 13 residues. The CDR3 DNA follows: TGTGCCAGTAGTTCTGGGCTCTCCTACGAGCAGTACTTC. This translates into CASSSGLSYEQYF.

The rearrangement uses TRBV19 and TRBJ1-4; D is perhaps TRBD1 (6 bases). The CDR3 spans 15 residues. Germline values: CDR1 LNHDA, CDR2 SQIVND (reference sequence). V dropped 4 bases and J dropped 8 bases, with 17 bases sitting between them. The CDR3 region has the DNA TGTGCCAGTAGTAATAGACAGGCCGGTTACGAAAAACTGTTTTTT. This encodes CASSNRQAGYEKLFF. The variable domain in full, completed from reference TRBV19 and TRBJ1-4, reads DGGITQSPKYLFRKEGQNVTLSCEQNLNHDAMYWYRQDPGQGLRLIYYSQIVNDFQKGDIAEGYSVSREKKESFPLTVTSAQKNPTAFYLCASSNRQAGYEKLFFGSGTQLSVL.

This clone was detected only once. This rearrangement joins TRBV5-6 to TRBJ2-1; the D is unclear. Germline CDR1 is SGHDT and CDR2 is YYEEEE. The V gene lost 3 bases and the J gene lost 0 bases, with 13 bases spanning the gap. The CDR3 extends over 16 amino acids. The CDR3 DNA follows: TGTGCCAGCAGCTACTATACCATTCGCTCCTACAATGAGCAGTTCTTC. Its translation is CASSYYTIRSYNEQFF.

The CDR3 reads CASSELSTNTEAFF. The CDR3 region has the DNA TGTGCCAGCAGTGAACTTAGTACGAACACTGAAGCTTTCTTT. The chain carries TRBV25-1 and TRBJ1-1; the D is unclear. Germline CDR1 and CDR2: MGHDK and SYGVNS. V was clipped by 2 bases and J by 1 base, with 8 bases between them. CDR3 length: 14 amino acids.

The CDR3 loop is CASSLLGQGAGGYTF. CDR3 DNA sequence: TGTGCCAGCAGTTTGTTAGGGCAGGGGGCGGGTGGCTACACCTTC. The chain uses TRBV27 and TRBJ1-2; TRBD1 agrees at 8 bases. CDR1 is MNHEY, CDR2 SMNVEV, per germline (reference sequence). The CDR3 runs to 15 residues. Losses at the gene ends were 3 bases for V and 7 bases for J; bases not matched to a gene: 10.

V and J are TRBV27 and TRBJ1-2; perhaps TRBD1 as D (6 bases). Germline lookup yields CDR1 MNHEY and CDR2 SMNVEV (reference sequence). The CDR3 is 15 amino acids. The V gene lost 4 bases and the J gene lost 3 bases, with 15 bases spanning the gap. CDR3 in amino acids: CASSSPEQGYYGYTF. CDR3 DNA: TGTGCCAGCAGTTCCCCGGAGCAGGGGTACTATGGCTACACCTTC.

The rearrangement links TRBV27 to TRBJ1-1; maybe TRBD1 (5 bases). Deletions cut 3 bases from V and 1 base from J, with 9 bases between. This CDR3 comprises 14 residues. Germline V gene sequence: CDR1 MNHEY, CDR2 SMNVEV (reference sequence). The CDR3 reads CASSFSGKNTEAFF. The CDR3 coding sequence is TGTGCCAGCAGTTTTTCAGGGAAGAACACTGAAGCTTTCTTT.

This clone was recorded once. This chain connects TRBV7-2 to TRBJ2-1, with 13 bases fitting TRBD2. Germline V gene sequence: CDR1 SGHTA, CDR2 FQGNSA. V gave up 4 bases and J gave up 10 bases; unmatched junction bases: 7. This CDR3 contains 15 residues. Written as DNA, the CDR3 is TGTGCCAGCAGCTCGAGGACTAGCGGGGGTCGAGAGCAGTTCTTC. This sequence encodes CASSSRTSGGREQFF.

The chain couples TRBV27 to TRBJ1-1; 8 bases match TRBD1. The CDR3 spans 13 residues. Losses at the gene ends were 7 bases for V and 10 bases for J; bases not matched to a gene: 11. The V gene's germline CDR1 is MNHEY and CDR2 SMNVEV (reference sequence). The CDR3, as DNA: TGTGCCAGCAACCCTCAGGGGGCGCCTGCAGCTTTCTTT. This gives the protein CASNPQGAPAAFF.

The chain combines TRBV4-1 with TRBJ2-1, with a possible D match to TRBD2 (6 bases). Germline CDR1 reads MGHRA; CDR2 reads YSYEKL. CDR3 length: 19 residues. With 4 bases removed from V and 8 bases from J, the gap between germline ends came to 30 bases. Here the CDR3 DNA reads TGCGCCAGCAGCCGCGGGGCACTAGTGCTAGACGTCCTACATCATGAGCAGTTCTTC. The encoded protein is CASSRGALVLDVLHHEQFF.

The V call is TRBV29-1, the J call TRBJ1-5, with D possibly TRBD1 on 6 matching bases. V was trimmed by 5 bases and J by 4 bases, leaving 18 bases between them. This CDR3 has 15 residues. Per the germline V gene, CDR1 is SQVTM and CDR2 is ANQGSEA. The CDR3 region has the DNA TGCAGCGTTCAGGACAGCAACTCCCTAAATCAGCCCCAGCATTTT. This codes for CSVQDSNSLNQPQHF.

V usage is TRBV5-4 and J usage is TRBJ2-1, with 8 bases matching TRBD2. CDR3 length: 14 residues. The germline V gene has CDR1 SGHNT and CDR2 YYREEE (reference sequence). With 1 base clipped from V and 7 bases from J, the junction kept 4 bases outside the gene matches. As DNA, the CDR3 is TGTGCCAGCAGCTTGTCGGGGGGGCGGAATGAGCAGTTCTTC. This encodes CASSLSGGRNEQFF.

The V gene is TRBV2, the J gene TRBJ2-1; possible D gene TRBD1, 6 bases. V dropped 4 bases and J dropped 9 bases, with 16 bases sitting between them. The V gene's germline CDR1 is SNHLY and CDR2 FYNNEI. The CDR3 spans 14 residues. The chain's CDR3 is CASSGAQGMGEQFF. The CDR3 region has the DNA TGTGCCAGCAGTGGCGCACAGGGTATGGGTGAGCAGTTCTTC.

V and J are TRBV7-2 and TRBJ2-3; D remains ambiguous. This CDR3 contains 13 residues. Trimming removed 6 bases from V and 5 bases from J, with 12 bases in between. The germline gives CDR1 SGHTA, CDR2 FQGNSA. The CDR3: CASSHGLLDTQYF. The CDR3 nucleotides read TGTGCCAGCAGTCATGGCCTCTTAGATACGCAGTATTTT.

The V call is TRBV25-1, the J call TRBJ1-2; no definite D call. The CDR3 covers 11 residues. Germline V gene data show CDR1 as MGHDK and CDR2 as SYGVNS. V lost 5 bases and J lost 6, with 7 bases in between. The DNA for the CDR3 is TGTGCCAGCAGTCTCTCTGATGGCTACACCTTC. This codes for CASSLSDGYTF.

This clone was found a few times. The CDR3 nucleotides are TGCGCCAGCAGTAGCGGGGGCCAGCACACCGGGGAGCTGTTTTTT. This sequence encodes CASSSGGQHTGELFF. The V call is TRBV10-1, the J call TRBJ2-2, with 8 bases fitting TRBD2. There are 15 residues in the CDR3. Unmatched junction bases numbered 5, after V lost 5 bases and J lost 3 bases. The V gene's germline CDR1 is WNHNN and CDR2 SYGVQD (reference sequence).

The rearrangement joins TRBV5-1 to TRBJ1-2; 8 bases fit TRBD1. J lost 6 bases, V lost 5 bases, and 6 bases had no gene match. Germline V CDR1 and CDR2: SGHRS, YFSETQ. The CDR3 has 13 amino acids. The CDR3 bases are TGCGCCAGCAGAAAGACAGGGGTGGATGGCTACACCTTC. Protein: CASRKTGVDGYTF.

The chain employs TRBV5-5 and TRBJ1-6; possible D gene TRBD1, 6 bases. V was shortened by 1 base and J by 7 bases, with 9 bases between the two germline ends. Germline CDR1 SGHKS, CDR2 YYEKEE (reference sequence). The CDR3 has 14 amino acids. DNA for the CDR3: TGTGCCAGCAGCTTGAGGACAGAGAATTCACCCCTCCACTTT. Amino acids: CASSLRTENSPLHF.

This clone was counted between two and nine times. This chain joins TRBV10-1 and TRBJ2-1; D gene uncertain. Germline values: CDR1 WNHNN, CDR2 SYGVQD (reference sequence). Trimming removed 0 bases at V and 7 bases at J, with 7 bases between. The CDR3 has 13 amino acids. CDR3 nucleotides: TGCGCCAGCAGTGAGTCGTCTGAGAATGAGCAGTTCTTC. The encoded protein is CASSESSENEQFF.

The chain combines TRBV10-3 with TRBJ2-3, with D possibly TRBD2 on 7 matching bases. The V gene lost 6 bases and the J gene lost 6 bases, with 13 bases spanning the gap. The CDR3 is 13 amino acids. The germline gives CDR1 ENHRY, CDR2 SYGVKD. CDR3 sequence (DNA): TGTGCCATCAGCTCGGGGGGCCCCGATACGCAGTATTTT. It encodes CAISSGGPDTQYF.

For the CDR3, the DNA is TGTGCCAGCAGCTTGGGGACACTTAACTATGGCTACACCTTC. Its protein is CASSLGTLNYGYTF. The chain joins TRBV5-6 to TRBJ1-2; D possibly corresponds to TRBD1 (5 bases). Germline lookup yields CDR1 SGHDT and CDR2 YYEEEE. The CDR3 loop spans 14 amino acids. The V end was cut by 0 bases, the J end by 1 base, with 7 bases between.

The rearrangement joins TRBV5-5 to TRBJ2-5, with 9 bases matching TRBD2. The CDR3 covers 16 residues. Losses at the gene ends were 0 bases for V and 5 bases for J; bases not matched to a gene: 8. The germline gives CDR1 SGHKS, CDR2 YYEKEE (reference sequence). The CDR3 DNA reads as TGTGCCAGCAGCTTGGCCCCGGCGGGGGGGCGGGAGACCCAGTACTTC. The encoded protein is CASSLAPAGGRETQYF.